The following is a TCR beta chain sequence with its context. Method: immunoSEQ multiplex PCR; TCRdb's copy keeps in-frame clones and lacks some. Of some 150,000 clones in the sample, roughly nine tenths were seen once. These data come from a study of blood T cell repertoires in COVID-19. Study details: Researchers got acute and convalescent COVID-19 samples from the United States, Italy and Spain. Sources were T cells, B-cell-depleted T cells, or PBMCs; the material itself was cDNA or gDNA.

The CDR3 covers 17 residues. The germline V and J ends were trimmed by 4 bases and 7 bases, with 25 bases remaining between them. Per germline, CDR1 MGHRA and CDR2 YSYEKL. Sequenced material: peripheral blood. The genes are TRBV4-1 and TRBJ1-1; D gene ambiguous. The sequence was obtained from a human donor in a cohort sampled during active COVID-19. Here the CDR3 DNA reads TGCGCCAGCAGCCCCCGGCGAGAAAGAGGGAAAGAGGATGAAGCTTTCTTT. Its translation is CASSPRRERGKEDEAFF.